This T cell receptor (beta chain) is from a study of T cell repertoires in cytomegalovirus infection. Whole-study results and caveats: Within the response measured ex vivo, HLA-C-restricted CMV-specific TCR beta clonotypes were dominant.

Comments on this clonotype: Antigen specificity is unknown.

The germline V and J ends were trimmed by 5 bases and 0 bases, with 11 bases remaining between them. This CDR3 comprises 14 residues. Germline loops: CDR1 DFQATT, CDR2 SNEGSKA (reference sequence). TCRdb re-called the reads through MiXCR, storing one row per CDR3 protein. Of 450,000 to 550,000 distinct CDR3 sequences detected, about 42% appear once; the ten largest clones hold about 41%. The sequence derives from a human donor in good health (CMV status not recorded). Some clones in this sample may be carry-over from other donors' samples. The material was cultured PBMCs, obtained from culture after CMV antigen stimulation. The V and J genes are TRBV20-1 and TRBJ1-5, with D perhaps matching TRBD1 (5 bases). CDR3 amino acids: CSASLGGSNQPQHF. In DNA, the CDR3 is TGCAGTGCTTCGCTCGGGGGTAGCAATCAGCCCCAGCATTTT.